This T cell receptor beta chain was recovered during a study of cytomegalovirus exposure and HLA in healthy donors. Overall study results and limits: It was approximately 150 TCR beta chains that were listed as cytomegalovirus-associated.

A multiplex PCR was run with 60 Vbeta primers and 13 Jbeta primers. Authors' processing steps: Unique TCR beta chains numbered approximately 80 million in a later analysis, with 10 million to 14 million shared. Sequencing was performed with immunoSEQ multiplex PCR; in TCRdb, only in-frame clones are kept and a portion is missing. V and J calls and clone size are those listed in that table; D and trimming were worked out from the DNA. The table shows 100,000 to 130,000 clones, with roughly 82% occurring only once. About this clone itself: Its target is unknown.

V was cut by 6 bases and J by 4 bases, with 18 bases left in between. The germline V gene has CDR1 LNHDA and CDR2 SQIVND (reference sequence). There are 15 residues in the CDR3. The TCR sequence derives from a male donor in good health and CMV-seronegative. J is TRBJ1-1 and V is TRBV19; D may be TRBD1 (5 bases). The sequenced material came from PBMCs. CDR3 in DNA: TGTGCCAGTAGAATGGCTGGGACTACGGGCACTGAAGCTTTCTTT. Translation: CASRMAGTTGTEAFF.